This T cell receptor (beta chain) is from a study of blood T cell repertoires in COVID-19. Background on the study: There were acute and convalescent COVID-19 samples, and they came from the United States, Italy and Spain. Nucleic acid was either cDNA or gDNA, and it came from T cells, B-cell-depleted T cells, or PBMCs.

There are 15 residues in the CDR3. V shed 1 base and J 4 bases; nucleotides not matched to a gene: 5. CDR1 and CDR2 (germline): MNHEY, SMNVEV (reference sequence). Per the original data handling: Quantification of nucleated cells was approximated via reference gene primer amplification. Generated by immunoSEQ multiplex PCR, the TCRdb table keeps only in-frame clones and is missing some. For V, J and clone size, that table is used; D and trimming come from the DNA. The sample records approximately 410,000 clones, 75% to 90% being singletons. This chain uses TRBV27 with TRBJ1-2, with 8 positions matching TRBD1. This receptor was obtained from a woman between 25 and 40 years old with active or convalescent COVID-19. Sequenced material: peripheral blood. For the CDR3, the DNA is TGTGCCAGCAGTTTATTTGGACAGGGAAGCTATGGCTACACCTTC. Translated, it gives CASSLFGQGSYGYTF.